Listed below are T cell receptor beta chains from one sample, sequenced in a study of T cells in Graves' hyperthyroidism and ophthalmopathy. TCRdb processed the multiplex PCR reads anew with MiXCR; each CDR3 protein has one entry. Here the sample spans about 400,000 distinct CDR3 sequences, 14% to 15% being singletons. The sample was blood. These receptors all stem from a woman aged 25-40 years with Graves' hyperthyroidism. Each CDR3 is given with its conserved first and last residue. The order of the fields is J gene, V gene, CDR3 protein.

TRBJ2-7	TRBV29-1	CSVEVGGGRNYEQYF
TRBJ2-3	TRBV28	CASRSNRGITDTQYF
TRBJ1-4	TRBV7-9	CASSLGGSEKLFF
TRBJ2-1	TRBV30	CAWSGGTGGWSSGSSVYNEQFF
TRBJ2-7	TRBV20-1	CSASRSTYEQYF
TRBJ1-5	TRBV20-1	CSARDRVKQPQHF
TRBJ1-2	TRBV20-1	CSASPGQGIGYTF
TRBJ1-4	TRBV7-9	CASSLVGGGRQEKLFF
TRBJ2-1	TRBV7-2	CASNLDSAGTNNEQFF
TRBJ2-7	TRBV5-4	CASSLDRGSNEQYF
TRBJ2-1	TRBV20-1	CSAKAGGSYNEQFF
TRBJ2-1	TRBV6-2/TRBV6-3	CANSYAGVGYNEQFF
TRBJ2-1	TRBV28	CASTPRGAADNEQFF
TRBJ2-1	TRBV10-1	CASSKTGTAKAYEQFF
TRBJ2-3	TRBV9	CASSVQAVAIGTDTQYF
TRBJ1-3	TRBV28	CASSPGRSSGSTIYF
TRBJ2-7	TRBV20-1	CSANRDDAYEQYF
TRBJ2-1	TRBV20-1	CSARTLGTSGSSYNEQFF
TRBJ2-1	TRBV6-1	CDSRCGDCGDNEQFF
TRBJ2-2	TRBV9	CASSLTSGGNTGELFF
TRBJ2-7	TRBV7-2	CASSRQGLQQYF
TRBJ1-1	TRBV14	CASSQVYGTTEAFF
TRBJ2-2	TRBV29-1	CSVGPRVTGELFF
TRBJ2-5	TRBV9	CASSAASGGQWETQYF
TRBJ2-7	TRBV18	CASSPTGEYTYGQYF
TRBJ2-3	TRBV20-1	CSARAHPSSGTDTQYF
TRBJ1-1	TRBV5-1	CASRQQDRGQVEAFF
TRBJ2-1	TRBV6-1	CASVLDSYNEQFF
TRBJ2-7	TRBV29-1	CSVEIQGQTYEQYF
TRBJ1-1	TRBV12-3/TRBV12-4	CASSSTGHTEAFF
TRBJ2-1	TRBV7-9	CASSDRSGTYNEQFF
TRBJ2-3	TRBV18	CASSQALRDTQYF
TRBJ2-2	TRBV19	CASSIAGIGTGELFF
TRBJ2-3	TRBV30	CAWALGQGGNTQYF
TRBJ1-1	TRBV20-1	CSAQLQGITEAFF
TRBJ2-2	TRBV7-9	CASHPTGGNTGKLFF
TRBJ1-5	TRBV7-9	CASGEGNQPQHF
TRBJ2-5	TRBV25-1	CASGKRDLAGTQYF
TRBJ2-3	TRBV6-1	CASSPLTGHPGVEGDTQYF
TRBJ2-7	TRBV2	CASSLSGRVYEQYF
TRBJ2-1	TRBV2	CASSAGRVTYNEQFF
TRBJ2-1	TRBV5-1	CASRSQVSYNEQFF
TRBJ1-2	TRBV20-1	CSAKDPSITGGTGYTF
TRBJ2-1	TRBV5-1	CASSLLTGQGEQFF
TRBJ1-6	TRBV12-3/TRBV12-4	CASSWRWGRGGGYNSPLHF
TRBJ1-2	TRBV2	CASREQGRDYGYTF
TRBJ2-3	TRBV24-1	CATTSHTDTQYF
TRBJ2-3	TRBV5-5	CASRRESSTDTQYF
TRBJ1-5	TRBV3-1	CASSQVSNQPQHF
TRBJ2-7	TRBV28	CASSFGVNYEQYF